The entry below describes one TCR beta chain. This sample was included in a study of OX40 agonist ivuxolimab in advanced cancers. The overall study: Six ivuxolimab dose levels, 0.01 to 10 mg/kg, were given intravenously every 2 weeks. The mean age was around 56 years, ranging from about 23 to 79, with 80% to 85% of participants male. Having had anti-PD-1, anti-PD-L1 or anti-CTLA-4 therapy before was allowed, and about 42% had some.

Some clones are missing from TCRdb's copy, which holds only in-frame ones; the method was immunoSEQ multiplex PCR. Of about 82,000 clones in the sample, more than 80% were seen once. The CDR3 is 15 residues long. V lost 4 bases and J lost 6; bases outside the gene matches: 10. Germline CDR1 is SGHDT and CDR2 is YYEEEE. With baseline, cycle 4 day 1, and cycle 7 day 1 as timepoints, blood was sampled. The chain combines TRBV5-6 with TRBJ1-2; TRBD1 matches 9 bases. The TCR was taken from an adult with an advanced solid tumor such as melanoma, head and neck, liver or kidney cancer. The material was CD4+ or CD8+ T cells sorted from blood, obtained in a trial of the OX40 agonist ivuxolimab. The CDR3 DNA reads TGTGCCAGCAGCCCGGTGGCGGGACAGGGTGATGGCTACACCTTC. It encodes CASSPVAGQGDGYTF.